The text below deals with one T cell receptor (beta chain). What it binds is unknown. These data are taken from a study of T cells in localized non-small cell lung cancer. Study results and limitations: Uninvolved adjacent lung showed peak T cell clonality, exceeding tumor.

Profiling relied on immunoSEQ multiplex PCR, and the TCRdb table lists in-frame clones only, not all of them. Among 4,600 or so clones listed, around 28% were seen once. Per germline, CDR1 LGHNT and CDR2 FRNRAP. Trimming removed 6 bases from V and 7 bases from J, with 16 bases in between. The CDR3 has 14 residues. The sample here was lung tumor tissue, taken before any cancer treatment. The V call is TRBV12-5, the J call TRBJ1-5; D might be TRBD1 (5 bases). The clonotype comes from a man between 35 and 75 years old with stage III squamous cell lung carcinoma. The CDR3 is CASGLDGAVQPQHF. The CDR3 coding sequence is TGTGCTAGTGGCTTAGACGGGGCAGTCCAGCCCCAGCATTTT.